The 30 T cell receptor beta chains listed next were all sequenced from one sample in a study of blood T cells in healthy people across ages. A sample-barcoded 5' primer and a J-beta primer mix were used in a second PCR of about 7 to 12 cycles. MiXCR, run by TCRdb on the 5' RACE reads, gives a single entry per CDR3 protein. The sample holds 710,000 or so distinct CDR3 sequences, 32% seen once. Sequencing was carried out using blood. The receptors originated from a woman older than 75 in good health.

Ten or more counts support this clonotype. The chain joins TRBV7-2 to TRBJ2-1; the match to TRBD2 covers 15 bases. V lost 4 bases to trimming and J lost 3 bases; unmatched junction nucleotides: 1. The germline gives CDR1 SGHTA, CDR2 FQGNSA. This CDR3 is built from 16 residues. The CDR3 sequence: CASSWGLAGGYNEQFF. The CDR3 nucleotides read TGTGCCAGCAGCTGGGGACTAGCGGGGGGCTACAATGAGCAGTTCTTC.

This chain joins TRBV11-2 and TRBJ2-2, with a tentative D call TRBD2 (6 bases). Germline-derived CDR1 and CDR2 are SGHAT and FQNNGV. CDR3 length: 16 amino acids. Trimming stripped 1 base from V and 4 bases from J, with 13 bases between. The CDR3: CASSLGSGVGTGELFF. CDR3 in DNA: TGTGCCAGCAGCTTAGGGTCGGGAGTGGGCACCGGGGAGCTGTTTTTT.

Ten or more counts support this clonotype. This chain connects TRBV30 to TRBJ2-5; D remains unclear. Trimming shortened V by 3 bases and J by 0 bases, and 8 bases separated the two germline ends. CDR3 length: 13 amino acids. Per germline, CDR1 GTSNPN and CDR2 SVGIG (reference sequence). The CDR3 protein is CAWRTVYQETQYF. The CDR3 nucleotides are TGTGCCTGGAGGACTGTGTACCAAGAGACCCAGTACTTC.

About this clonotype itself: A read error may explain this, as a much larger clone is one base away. In DNA form, the CDR3 reads TGCAGTGCCCAATTGGGGTGGGGGAGGTCCTACAATGAGCAGTTCTTC. This encodes CSAQLGWGRSYNEQFF. The chain joins TRBV20-1 to TRBJ2-1, with a possible D match to TRBD2 (6 bases). The CDR3 has 16 amino acids. Trimming left V 6 bases short and J 1 base short, with 19 bases between. Per germline, CDR1 DFQATT and CDR2 SNEGSKA (reference sequence).

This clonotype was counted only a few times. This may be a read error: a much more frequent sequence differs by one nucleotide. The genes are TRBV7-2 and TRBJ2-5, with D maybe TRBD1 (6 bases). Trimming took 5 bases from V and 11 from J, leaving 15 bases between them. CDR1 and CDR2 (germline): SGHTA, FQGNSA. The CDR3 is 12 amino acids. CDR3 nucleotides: TGTGCCAGCAGCCGTATACCAGGGGAGCAGTACTTC. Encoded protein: CASSRIPGEQYF.

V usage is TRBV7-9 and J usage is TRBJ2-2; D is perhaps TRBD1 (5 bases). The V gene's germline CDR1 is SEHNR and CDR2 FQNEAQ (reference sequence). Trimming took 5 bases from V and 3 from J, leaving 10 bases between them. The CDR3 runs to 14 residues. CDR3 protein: CASSPRTYTGELFF. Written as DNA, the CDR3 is TGTGCCAGCAGCCCGCGGACATACACCGGGGAGCTGTTTTTT.

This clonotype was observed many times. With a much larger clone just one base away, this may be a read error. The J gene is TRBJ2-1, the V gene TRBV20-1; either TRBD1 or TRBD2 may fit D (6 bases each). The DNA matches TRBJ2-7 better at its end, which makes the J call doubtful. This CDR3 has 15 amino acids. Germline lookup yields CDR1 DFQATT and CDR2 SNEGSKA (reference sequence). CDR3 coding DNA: TGCAGTGCCCCCGGGGGCTTGAGCTCCTACAATGAGCAGTACTTC. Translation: CSAPGGLSSYNEQYF.

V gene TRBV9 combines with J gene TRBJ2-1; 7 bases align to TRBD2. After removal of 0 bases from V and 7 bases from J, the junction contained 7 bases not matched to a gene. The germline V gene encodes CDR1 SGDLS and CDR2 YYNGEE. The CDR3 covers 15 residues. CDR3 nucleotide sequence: TGTGCCAGCAGCGTAGGGATCGGGGAGGGGAATGAGCAGTTCTTC. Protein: CASSVGIGEGNEQFF.

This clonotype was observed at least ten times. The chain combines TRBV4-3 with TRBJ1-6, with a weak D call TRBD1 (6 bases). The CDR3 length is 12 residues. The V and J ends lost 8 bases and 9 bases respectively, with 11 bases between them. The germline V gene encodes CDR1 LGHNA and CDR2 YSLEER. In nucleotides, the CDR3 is TGCGCCAGCCTGACAGGCACTTCACCCCTCCACTTT. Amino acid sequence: CASLTGTSPLHF.

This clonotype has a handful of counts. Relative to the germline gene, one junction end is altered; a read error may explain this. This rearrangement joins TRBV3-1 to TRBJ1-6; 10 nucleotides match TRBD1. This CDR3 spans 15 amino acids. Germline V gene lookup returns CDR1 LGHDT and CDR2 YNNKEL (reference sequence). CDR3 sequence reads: CASSPGQGGNSPRHF. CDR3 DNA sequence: TGTGCCAGCAGCCCAGGACAGGGGGGCAATTCACCCCGCCACTTT.

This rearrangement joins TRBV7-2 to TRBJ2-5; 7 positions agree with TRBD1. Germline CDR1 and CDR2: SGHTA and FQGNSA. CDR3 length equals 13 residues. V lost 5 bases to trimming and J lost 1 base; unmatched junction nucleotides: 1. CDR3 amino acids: CASSDRVQETQYF. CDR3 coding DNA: TGTGCCAGCAGCGACAGGGTCCAAGAGACCCAGTACTTC.

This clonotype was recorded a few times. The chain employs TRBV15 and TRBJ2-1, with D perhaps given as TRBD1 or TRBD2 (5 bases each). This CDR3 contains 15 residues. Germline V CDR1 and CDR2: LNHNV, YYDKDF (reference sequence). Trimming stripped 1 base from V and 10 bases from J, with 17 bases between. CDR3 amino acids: CATSRGGQGSYEQFF. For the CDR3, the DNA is TGTGCCACCAGCAGAGGCGGGCAGGGCTCCTACGAGCAGTTCTTC.

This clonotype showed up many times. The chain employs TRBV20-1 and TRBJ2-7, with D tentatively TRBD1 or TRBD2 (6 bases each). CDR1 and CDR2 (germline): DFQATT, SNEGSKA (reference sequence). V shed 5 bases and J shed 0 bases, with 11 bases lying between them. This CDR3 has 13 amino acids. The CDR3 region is CSAPKGGSYEQYF. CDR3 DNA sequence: TGCAGTGCTCCGAAGGGGGGCTCCTACGAGCAGTACTTC.

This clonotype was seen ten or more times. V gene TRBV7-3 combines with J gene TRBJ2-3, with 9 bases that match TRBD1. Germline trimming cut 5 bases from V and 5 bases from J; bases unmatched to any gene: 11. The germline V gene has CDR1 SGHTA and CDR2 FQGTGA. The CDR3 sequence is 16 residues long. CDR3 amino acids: CASSQTRGQGGDTQYF. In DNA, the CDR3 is TGTGCCAGCAGCCAGACACGGGGACAGGGCGGAGATACGCAGTATTTT.

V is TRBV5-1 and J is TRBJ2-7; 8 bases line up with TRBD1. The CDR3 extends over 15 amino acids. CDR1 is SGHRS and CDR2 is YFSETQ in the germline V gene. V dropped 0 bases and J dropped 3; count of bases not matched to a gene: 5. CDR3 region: CASSLGTGPFYEQYF. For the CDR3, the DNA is TGCGCCAGCAGCTTGGGGACAGGGCCGTTCTACGAGCAGTACTTC. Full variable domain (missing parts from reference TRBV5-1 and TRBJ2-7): KAGVTQTPRYLIKTRGQQVTLSCSPISGHRSVSWYQQTPGQGLQFLFEYFSETQRNKGNFPGRFSGRQFSNSRSEMNVSTLELGDSALYLCASSLGTGPFYEQYFGPGTRLTVT.

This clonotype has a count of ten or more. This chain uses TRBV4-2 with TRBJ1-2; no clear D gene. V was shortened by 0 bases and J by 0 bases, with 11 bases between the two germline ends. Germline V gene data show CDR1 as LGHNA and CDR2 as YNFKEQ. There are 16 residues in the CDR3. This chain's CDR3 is CASSQDASLANYGYTF. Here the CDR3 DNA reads TGTGCCAGCAGCCAAGATGCCAGCCTAGCTAACTATGGCTACACCTTC.

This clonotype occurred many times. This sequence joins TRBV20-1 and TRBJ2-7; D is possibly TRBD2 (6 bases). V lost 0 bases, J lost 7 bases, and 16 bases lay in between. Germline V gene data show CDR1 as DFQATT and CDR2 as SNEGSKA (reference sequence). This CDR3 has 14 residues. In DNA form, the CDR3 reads TGCAGTGCTAGAGATCAGGGTCTTGCGGGGGAGCAGTACTTC. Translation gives CSARDQGLAGEQYF.

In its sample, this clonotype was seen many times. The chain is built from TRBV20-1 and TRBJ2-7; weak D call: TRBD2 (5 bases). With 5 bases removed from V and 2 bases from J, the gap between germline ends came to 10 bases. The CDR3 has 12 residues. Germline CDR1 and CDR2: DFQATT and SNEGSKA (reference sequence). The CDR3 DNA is TGCAGTGCTTCCCCGGGGACCTACGAGCAGTACTTC. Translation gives CSASPGTYEQYF.

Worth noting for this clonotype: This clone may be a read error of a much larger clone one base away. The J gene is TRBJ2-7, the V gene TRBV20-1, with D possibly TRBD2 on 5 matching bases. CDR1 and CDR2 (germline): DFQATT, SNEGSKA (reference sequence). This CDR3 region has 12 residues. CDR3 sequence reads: CSAPGSFYGQYF. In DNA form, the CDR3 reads TGCAGTGCCCCGGGATCTTTTTACGGGCAGTACTTC.

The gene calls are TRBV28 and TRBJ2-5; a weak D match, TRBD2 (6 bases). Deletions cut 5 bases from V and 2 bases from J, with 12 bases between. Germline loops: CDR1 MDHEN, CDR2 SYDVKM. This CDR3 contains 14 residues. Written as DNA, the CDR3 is TGTGCCAGCAGTGAGCGGGTAGAACAAGAGACCCAGTACTTC. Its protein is CASSERVEQETQYF. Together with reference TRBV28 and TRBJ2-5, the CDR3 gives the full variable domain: DVKVTQSSRYLVKRTGEKVFLECVQDMDHENMFWYRQDPGLGLRLIYFSYDVKMKEKGDIPEGYSVSREKKERFSLILESASTNQTSMYLCASSERVEQETQYFGPGTRLLVL.

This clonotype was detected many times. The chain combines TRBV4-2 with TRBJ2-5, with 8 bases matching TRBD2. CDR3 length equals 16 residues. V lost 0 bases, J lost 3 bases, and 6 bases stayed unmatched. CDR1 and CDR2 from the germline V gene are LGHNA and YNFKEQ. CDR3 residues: CASSQESGGDEETQYF. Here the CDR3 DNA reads TGTGCCAGCAGCCAAGAATCGGGGGGGGATGAAGAGACCCAGTACTTC.

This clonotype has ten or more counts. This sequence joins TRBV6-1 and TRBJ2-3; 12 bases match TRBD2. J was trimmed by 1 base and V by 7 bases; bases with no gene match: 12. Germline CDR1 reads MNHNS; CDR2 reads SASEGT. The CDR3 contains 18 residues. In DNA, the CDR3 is TGTGCCAGCATCGAGACTAGCGGGGGACCGCCCGGCACAGATACGCAGTATTTT. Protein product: CASIETSGGPPGTDTQYF.

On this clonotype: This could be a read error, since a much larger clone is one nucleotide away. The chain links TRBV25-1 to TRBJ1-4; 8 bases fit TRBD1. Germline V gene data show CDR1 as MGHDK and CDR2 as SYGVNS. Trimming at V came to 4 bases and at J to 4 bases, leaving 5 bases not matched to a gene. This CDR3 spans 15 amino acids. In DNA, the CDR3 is TGTGCCAGCAGTGGGCCAGGACAGGGTAATGAAAAACTGTTTTTT. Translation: CASSGPGQGNEKLFF.

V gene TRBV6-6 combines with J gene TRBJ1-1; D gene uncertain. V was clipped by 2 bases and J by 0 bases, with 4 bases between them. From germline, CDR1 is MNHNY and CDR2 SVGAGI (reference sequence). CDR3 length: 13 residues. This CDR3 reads CASSYRMNTEAFF. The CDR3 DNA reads TGTGCCAGCAGTTACAGGATGAACACTGAAGCTTTCTTT.

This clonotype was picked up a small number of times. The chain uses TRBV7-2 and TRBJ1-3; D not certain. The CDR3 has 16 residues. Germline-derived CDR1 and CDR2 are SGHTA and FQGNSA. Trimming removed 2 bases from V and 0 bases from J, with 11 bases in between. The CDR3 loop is CASSLNSRSSGNTIYF. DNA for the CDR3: TGTGCCAGCAGCTTAAACTCCCGGAGCTCTGGAAACACCATATATTTT.

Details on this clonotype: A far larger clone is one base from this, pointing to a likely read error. CDR3 region: CASSLGQGTDAFF. The CDR3 bases are TGTGCCAGCAGCTTGGGACAGGGCACTGACGCTTTCTTT. This chain connects TRBV7-2 to TRBJ1-1; 9 bases are a match to TRBD1. The CDR3 is made up of 13 amino acids. Germline V gene lookup returns CDR1 SGHTA and CDR2 FQGNSA.

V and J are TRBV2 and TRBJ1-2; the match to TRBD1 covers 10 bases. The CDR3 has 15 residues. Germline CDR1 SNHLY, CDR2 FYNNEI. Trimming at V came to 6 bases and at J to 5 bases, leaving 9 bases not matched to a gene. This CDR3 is CASSARRTGGYGYTF. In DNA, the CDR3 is TGTGCCAGCAGCGCCCGACGGACAGGGGGTTATGGCTACACCTTC.

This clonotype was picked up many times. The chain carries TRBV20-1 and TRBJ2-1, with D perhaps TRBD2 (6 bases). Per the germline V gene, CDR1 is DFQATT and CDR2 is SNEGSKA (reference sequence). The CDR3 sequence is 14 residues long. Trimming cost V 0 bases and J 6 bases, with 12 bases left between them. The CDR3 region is CSAREGLATNEQFF. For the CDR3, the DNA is TGCAGTGCTAGAGAGGGGCTAGCGACCAATGAGCAGTTCTTC.

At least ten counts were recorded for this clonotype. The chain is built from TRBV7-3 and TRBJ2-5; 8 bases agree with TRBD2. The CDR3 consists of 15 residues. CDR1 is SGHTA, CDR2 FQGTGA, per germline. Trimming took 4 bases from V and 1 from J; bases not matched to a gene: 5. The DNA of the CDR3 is TGTGCCAGCAGCTCCCTGGCGGGGGGCCAAGAGACCCAGTACTTC. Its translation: CASSSLAGGQETQYF.

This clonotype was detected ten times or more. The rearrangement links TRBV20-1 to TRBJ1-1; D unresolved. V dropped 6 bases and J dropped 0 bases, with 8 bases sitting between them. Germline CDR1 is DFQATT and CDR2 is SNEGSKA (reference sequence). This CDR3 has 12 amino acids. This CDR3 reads CSALDMNTEAFF. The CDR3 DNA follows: TGCAGTGCGCTTGATATGAACACTGAAGCTTTCTTT.